This T cell receptor beta chain was identified during a study of T cell responses to AZD1222 COVID-19 vaccine (TCRdb year 2021). Broadly, across the study: AZD1222 recipients given second doses at about 4 weeks or at about 12 weeks were pooled, since spike-specific TCR depth and breadth were not found to differ between the two schedules. TCR sequencing covered some 250 trial participants: 200 to 210 given two doses of AZD1222 and approximately 26 given two doses of MenACWY control vaccine. Trial participants were enrolled by age into subgroups of 18-55, 56-69 and 70-plus years, and about 150, 27 and 61 TCR-sequenced participants, respectively, were included in these subgroups. General study outcomes and caveats: Vaccine-associated CD4 TCRs spanned the whole spike protein, with dominant responses in regions 160-218 and 743-854. Conclusions about previously exposed vaccinees are limited, since just six AZD1222 recipients were seropositive for SARS-CoV-2 at baseline. Because no day 14 peak-response samples were available, repertoires were characterized only after the peak T cell response. The 56-69-year group was small, and its depth increase did not reach significance, likely because of low power. Most participants were white British and females outnumbered males, and the authors suggested that clonal diversity may have been underestimated. Epitopes outside the regions mutated in the B.1.351 and B.1.1.7 variants were reportedly recognized by nearly half of the unique spike-specific TCRs. After two AZD1222 doses, spike-specific TCR breadth and depth were significantly higher than at day 0 and than in MenACWY recipients.

The time point label here, explained by the study, means: baseline before first vaccination. The vaccinee samples were drawn from two UK trials, COV001 and COV002, one of which was a single-blind randomized controlled phase 2/3 trial testing AZD1222 (ChAdOx1 nCoV-19) in healthy adults. Trial participant PBMC samples were collected at day 0 and day 28 after the second dose for TCRbeta chain sequencing. The CDR3 regions of human TCRbeta chains were analyzed by immunosequencing. On the study's bioinformatics: TCRs in the repertoires were matched against a reference library of SARS-CoV-2-specific TCRs that had been generated with the MIRA antigen-specificity platform. Breadth meant the fraction of unique TCRs that were SARS-CoV-2-associated, whereas depth meant the fraction of total T cells that were SARS-CoV-2-associated. Using the MIRA data, each spike-specific TCR was assigned both to the spike region to which the TCR was reactive and to a CD4 or CD8 class. Log10-transformed breadth and depth values were compared by one-way ANOVA with Sidak's multiple comparisons tests. TCRdb obtained this table from immuneACCESS and retained in-frame rearrangements with V and J assigned. These tables miss some clones; where compared with another copy, unresolved V genes account for less than half of the shortfall, and the remainder is unexplained. Clonal size and the V and J genes are those of that table, whereas D and trimming came from the DNA. The sample records roughly 110,000 clones, 89% of which are singletons. 6.6% of the sample goes to the ten largest clones.

For this clone: Its antigen is not yet known. No base qualities exist here, and no much larger clone lies one base off it.

Sequences were derived from peripheral blood, sampled on day 0 of AZD1222 vaccination. The receptor comes from an adult in good health.

The CDR3 region: CASYNTGYHGYTF. The DNA reads as follows: TGTGCCAGCTACAATACAGGGTACCATGGCTACACCTTC. The rearranged segments are TRBV28 and TRBJ1-2, with TRBD1 tentatively as D gene (6 bases match). Trimming takes 8 bases from V and 6 bases from J, and the germline ends sit 16 bases apart. The CDR3 numbers 13 residues from cysteine through phenylalanine. Only the CDR3 region is kept as DNA, spanning 39 bases read in frame from base 1. Reading the germline V gene gives CDR1 MDHEN and CDR2 SYDVKM.